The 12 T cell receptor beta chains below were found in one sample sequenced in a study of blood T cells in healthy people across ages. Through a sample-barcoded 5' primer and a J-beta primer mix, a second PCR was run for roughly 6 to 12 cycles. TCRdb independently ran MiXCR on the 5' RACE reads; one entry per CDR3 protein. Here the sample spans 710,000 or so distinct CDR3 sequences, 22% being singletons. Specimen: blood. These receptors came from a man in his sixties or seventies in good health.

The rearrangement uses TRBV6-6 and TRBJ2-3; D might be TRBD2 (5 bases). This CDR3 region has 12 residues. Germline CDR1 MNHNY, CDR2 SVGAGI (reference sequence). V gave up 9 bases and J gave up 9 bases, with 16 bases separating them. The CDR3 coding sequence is TGTGCCAGTACTGCCCCCGAGCGGACGCAGTATTTT. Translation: CASTAPERTQYF.

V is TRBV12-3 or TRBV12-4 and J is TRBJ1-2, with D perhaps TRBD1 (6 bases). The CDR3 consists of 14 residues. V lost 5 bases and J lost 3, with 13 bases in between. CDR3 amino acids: CASSRGRGHYGYTF. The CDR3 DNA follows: TGTGCCAGCAGTCGCGGCCGGGGGCACTATGGCTACACCTTC.

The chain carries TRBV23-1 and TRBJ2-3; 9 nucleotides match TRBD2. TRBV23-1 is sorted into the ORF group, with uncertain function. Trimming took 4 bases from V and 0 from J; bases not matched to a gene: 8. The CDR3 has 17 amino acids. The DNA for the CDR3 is TGCGCCAGCAGTCCTCATAGCGGGAGCTGGAGCACAGATACGCAGTATTTT. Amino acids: CASSPHSGSWSTDTQYF.

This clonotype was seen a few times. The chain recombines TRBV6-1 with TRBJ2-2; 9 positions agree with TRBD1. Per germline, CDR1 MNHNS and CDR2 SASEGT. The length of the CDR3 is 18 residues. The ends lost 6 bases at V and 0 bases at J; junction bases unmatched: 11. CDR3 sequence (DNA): TGTGCCAGCAGGTTCCCTAAGGACAGGGGATCGAACACCGGGGAGCTGTTTTTT. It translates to CASRFPKDRGSNTGELFF.

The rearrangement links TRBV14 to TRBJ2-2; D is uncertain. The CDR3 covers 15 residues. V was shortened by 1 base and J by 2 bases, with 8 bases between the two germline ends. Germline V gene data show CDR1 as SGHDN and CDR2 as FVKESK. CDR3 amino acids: CASSQVNVNTGELFF. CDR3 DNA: TGTGCCAGCAGCCAAGTTAACGTAAACACCGGGGAGCTGTTTTTT.

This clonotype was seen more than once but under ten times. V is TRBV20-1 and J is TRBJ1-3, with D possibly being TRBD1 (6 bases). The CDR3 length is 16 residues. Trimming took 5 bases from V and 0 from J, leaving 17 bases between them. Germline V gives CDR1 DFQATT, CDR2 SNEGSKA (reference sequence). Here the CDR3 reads CSAYLRGAGSGNTIYF. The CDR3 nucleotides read TGCAGTGCTTACCTGAGGGGGGCTGGCTCTGGAAACACCATATATTTT.

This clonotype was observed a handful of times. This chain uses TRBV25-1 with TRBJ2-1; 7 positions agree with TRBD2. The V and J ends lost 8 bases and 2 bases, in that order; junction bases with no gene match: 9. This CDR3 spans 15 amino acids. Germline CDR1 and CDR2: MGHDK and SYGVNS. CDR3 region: CASSKGSGAYNEQFF. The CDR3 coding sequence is TGTGCCAGCTCTAAGGGAAGCGGGGCCTACAATGAGCAGTTCTTC.

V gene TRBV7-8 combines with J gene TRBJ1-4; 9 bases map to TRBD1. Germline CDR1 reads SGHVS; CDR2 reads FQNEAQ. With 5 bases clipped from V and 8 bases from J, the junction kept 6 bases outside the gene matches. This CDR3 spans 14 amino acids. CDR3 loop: CASSTGQGKEKLFF. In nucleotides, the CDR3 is TGTGCCAGCAGCACCGGACAGGGGAAGGAAAAACTGTTTTTT. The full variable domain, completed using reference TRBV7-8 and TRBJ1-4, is GAGVSQSPRYKVAKRGQDVALRCDPISGHVSLFWYQQALGQGPEFLTYFQNEAQLDKSGLPSDRFFAERPEGSVSTLKIQRTQQEDSAVYLCASSTGQGKEKLFFGSGTQLSVL.

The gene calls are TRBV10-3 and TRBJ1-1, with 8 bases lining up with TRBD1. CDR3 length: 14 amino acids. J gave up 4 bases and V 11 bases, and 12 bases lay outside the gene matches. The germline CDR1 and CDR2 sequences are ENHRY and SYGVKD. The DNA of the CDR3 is TGTGCCTCCGGGCAGAGACAGGGGTTCACTGAAGCTTTCTTT. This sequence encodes CASGQRQGFTEAFF.

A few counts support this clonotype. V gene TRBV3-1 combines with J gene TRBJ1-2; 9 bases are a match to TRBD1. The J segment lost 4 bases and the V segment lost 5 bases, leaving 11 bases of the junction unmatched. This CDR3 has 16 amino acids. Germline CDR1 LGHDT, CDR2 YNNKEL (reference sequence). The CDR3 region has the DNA TGTGCCAGCAGCAAAGGACAGGGGCCCGGGACCTATGGCTACACCTTC. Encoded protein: CASSKGQGPGTYGYTF.

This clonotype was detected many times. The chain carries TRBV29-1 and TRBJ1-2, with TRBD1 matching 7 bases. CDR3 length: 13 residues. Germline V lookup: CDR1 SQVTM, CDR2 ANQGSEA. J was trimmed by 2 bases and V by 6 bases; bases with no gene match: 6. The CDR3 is CSVATGPNYGYTF. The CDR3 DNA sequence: TGCAGCGTCGCGACAGGGCCGAACTATGGCTACACCTTC.

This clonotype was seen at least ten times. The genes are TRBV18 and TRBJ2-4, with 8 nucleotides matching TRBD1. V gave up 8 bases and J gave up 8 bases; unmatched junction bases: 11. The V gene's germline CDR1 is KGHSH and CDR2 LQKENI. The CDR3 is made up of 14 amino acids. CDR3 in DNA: TGTGCCAGCACCCCCTCCCTACAGGGGGACATTCAGTACTTC. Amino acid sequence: CASTPSLQGDIQYF. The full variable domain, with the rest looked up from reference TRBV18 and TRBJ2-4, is NAGVMQNPRHLVRRRGQEARLRCSPMKGHSHVYWYRQLPEEGLKFMVYLQKENIIDESGMPKERFSAEFPKEGPSILRIQQVVRGDSAAYFCASTPSLQGDIQYFGAGTRLSVL.